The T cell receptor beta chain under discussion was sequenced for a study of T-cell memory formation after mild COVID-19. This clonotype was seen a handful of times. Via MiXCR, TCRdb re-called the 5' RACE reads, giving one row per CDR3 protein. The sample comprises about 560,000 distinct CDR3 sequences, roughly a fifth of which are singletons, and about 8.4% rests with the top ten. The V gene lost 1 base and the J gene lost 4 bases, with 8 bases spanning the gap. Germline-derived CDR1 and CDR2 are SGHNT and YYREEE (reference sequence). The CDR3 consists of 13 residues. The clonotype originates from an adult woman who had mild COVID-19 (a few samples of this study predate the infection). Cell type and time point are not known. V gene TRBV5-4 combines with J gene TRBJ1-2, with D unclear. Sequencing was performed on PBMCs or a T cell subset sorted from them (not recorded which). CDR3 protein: CASSLRTSYGYTF. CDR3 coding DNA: TGTGCCAGCAGCTTGAGGACCTCCTATGGCTACACCTTC.